A selection of T cell receptor beta chains follows, all from one sample in a study of radiation and T cells in renal cell carcinoma. The repertoire was sequenced with immunoSEQ multiplex PCR; TCRdb's copy has only in-frame clones and lacks some. This sample carries roughly 120,000 clones, about 81% of them seen once, and the ten largest clones take around 1.8%. The sample consisted of blood, taken from a patient whose treatment included radiotherapy and nephrectomy. Source of these receptors: a woman aged 55-75 years with renal cell carcinoma. The CDR3 runs from the conserved cysteine through the conserved F or W. A D gene is named only where the DNA matches it firmly. The size entry is marked missing in some rows and otherwise reads once, few, many or a size class.

clone size	V gene	D gene	J gene	CDR3 length	CDR3 DNA	CDR3 protein
NA	TRBV19	NA	TRBJ2-7	12	TGTGCCAGTAGTTTCCCCCGGGGGGAGCAGTACTTC	CASSFPRGEQYF
once	TRBV19	NA	TRBJ1-4	14	TGTGCCAGTACCGTGGGTAGAGCTAATGAAAAACTGTTTTTT	CASTVGRANEKLFF
NA	TRBV5-4	TRBD2	TRBJ2-5	16	TGTGCCAGCAGCTGGGGACTAGCGGGGGGGTCAGAGACCCAGTACTTC	CASSWGLAGGSETQYF
NA	TRBV19	TRBD1	TRBJ2-2	14	TGTGCCAGTAGGTTAGACAGGGACACCGGGGAGCTGTTTTTT	CASRLDRDTGELFF
NA	TRBV5-4	TRBD2	TRBJ2-7	14	TGTGCCAGCAGCTCTTCGGGAGGGTCCTACGAGCAGTACTTC	CASSSSGGSYEQYF
NA	TRBV19	NA	TRBJ2-7	14	TGTGCCAGTAGTATATTTATCACTGATTACGAGCAGTACTTC	CASSIFITDYEQYF
NA	TRBV7-6	NA	TRBJ1-2	14	TGTGCCAGCAGCCCCCGACAGGAGGGTATTGGCTACACCTTC	CASSPRQEGIGYTF
NA	TRBV18	NA	TRBJ2-2	16	TGTGCCAGCTCACCAAGGGCAGGGGAGGACACCGGGGAGCTGTTTTTT	CASSPRAGEDTGELFF
NA	TRBV28	NA	TRBJ2-1	12	TGTGCCAGCAGTATGCAGGGCTATGAGCAGTTCTTC	CASSMQGYEQFF
few	TRBV5-1	TRBD1	TRBJ1-4	15	TGCGCCAGCAGCGGAGACAGGGGGCTCCTTGAAAAACTGTTTTTT	CASSGDRGLLEKLFF
NA	TRBV7-2	NA	TRBJ2-3	16	TGTGCCAGCAGCCTACTCCGGGACACCAGTGGAGATACGCAGTATTTT	CASSLLRDTSGDTQYF
NA	TRBV6-5	TRBD1	TRBJ1-2	15	TGTGCCAGCAGTTACTCTACAGGGGGGAACTATGGCTACACCTTC	CASSYSTGGNYGYTF
NA	TRBV5-4	TRBD1	TRBJ1-6	14	TGTGCCAGCAGCGGAGGGACAGTCAATTCACCCCTCCACTTT	CASSGGTVNSPLHF
NA	TRBV19	NA	TRBJ1-2	13	TGTGCCAGTAGTATAAAGGGGTCGTCTGGCTACACCTTC	CASSIKGSSGYTF
NA	TRBV19	NA	TRBJ2-2	15	TGTGCCAGTAGTATCGCGCCGGTGGACACCGGGGAGCTGTTTTTT	CASSIAPVDTGELFF
NA	TRBV5-6	TRBD1	TRBJ1-5	16	TGTGCCAGCAGCGAGTGGACAGGGACCAGCAATCAGCCCCAGCATTTT	CASSEWTGTSNQPQHF
NA	TRBV13	NA	TRBJ1-2	13	TGTGCCAGCAGCTTACGAGTGGGGTATGGCTACACCTTC	CASSLRVGYGYTF
NA	TRBV9	NA	TRBJ2-4	14	TGTGCCAGCAGCGTAGGGGAAGCCAAAAACATTCAGTACTTC	CASSVGEAKNIQYF
NA	TRBV10-3	NA	TRBJ1-2	14	TGTGCCATCAGTGAGGCAGGGCCACGTTCGGGCTACACCTTC	CAISEAGPRSGYTF
NA	TRBV13	TRBD1	TRBJ1-1	16	TGTGCCAGCAGGCCAGGGGGAATAGCTTGGAACACTGAAGCTTTCTTT	CASRPGGIAWNTEAFF
NA	TRBV7-2	NA	TRBJ1-1	15	TGTGCCAGCAGCGTGGGAGAGATACTGAACACTGAAGCTTTCTTT	CASSVGEILNTEAFF
NA	TRBV9	TRBD2	TRBJ2-1	14	TGTGCCAGCAGCGTTAGCGGGAGATACAATGAGCAGTTCTTC	CASSVSGRYNEQFF
NA	TRBV5-1	NA	TRBJ2-4	12	TGCGCCAGCAGCTTGATGGGGGACATTCAGTACTTC	CASSLMGDIQYF
NA	TRBV19	NA	TRBJ1-4	13	TGTGCCTCCGATGATCGGGGGGACGAAAAACTGTTTTTT	CASDDRGDEKLFF
once	TRBV6-5	TRBD1	TRBJ2-7	11	TGTGCCAGCCGCAAACAGGGGGAGCAGTACTTC	CASRKQGEQYF
NA	TRBV6-6	TRBD1	TRBJ1-1	12	TGTGCCAGCAGTAGGACAGGGGGCACGGCTTTCTTT	CASSRTGGTAFF
NA	TRBV4-2	NA	TRBJ1-6	14	TGTGCCAGCAGCCAAGAGATGATCAATTCACCCCTCCACTTT	CASSQEMINSPLHF
NA	TRBV7-2	TRBD2	TRBJ2-7	15	TGTGCCAGCAGCTTTAGGACGGGAGGGCCGGGGGAGCAGTACTTC	CASSFRTGGPGEQYF
once	TRBV19	NA	TRBJ2-3	14	TGTGCCAGTAGTATAGACCTGAACACAGATACGCAGTATTTT	CASSIDLNTDTQYF
NA	TRBV7-3	TRBD1	TRBJ1-2	15	TGTGCCAGCAGCTCCCAAGGACAGGGGAACTATGGCTACACCTTC	CASSSQGQGNYGYTF
once	TRBV7-9	TRBD2	TRBJ2-2	16	TGTGCCAGCAGCTTTAGCGGGGGCGCGAACACCGGGGAGCTGTTTTTT	CASSFSGGANTGELFF
few	TRBV27	NA	TRBJ1-6	14	TGTGCCAGCAGAACGGGGGTTTATAATTCACCCCTCCACTTT	CASRTGVYNSPLHF
few	TRBV19	NA	TRBJ1-1	14	TGTGCCAGTAGACTTGGACAGTCCAACACTGAAGCTTTCTTT	CASRLGQSNTEAFF
few	TRBV6-1	NA	TRBJ2-3	14	TGTGCCAGCAGTCCCCGAGGGGTACAAGATACGCAGTATTTT	CASSPRGVQDTQYF
few	TRBV27	NA	TRBJ1-1	15	TGTGCCAGCACCACATATTCGGGTATGAACACTGAAGCTTTCTTT	CASTTYSGMNTEAFF
NA	TRBV2	NA	TRBJ2-7	14	TGTGCCAGCAGTGTTGGACAATCGGGTAGGGAGCAGTACTTC	CASSVGQSGREQYF
NA	TRBV2	NA	TRBJ2-2	16	TGTGCCAGCAGTCGGACCTCCCTTAGGGTGTCCGGGGAGCTGTTTTTT	CASSRTSLRVSGELFF
NA	TRBV19	TRBD1	TRBJ1-1	16	TGTGCCAGTAGAAGGCGGGACAGGGGACAAAACACTGAAGCTTTCTTT	CASRRRDRGQNTEAFF
NA	TRBV4-1	NA	TRBJ2-1	14	TGCGCCAGCAGCCAAGAGTCCGGGACGCTTGAGCAGTTCTTC	CASSQESGTLEQFF
NA	TRBV28	NA	TRBJ2-7	11	TGTGCCAGCAGTTTGGACTACGAGCAGTACTTC	CASSLDYEQYF
NA	TRBV7-2	NA	TRBJ2-5	16	TGTGCCAGCAGCTGGCGGCTAGCGGCGCAGGGGGAGACCCAGTACTTC	CASSWRLAAQGETQYF
NA	TRBV7-3	NA	TRBJ1-1	14	TGTGCCAGCAGCCCGGACAGAATGAACACTGAAGCTTTCTTT	CASSPDRMNTEAFF
NA	TRBV18	NA	TRBJ1-1	14	TGTGCCAGCTCACCCGTATCACAGAACACTGAAGCTTTCTTT	CASSPVSQNTEAFF
NA	TRBV6-6	TRBD1	TRBJ1-2	13	TGTGCCAGCAGCCCCGGGACAGGGTTGGGCTACACCTTC	CASSPGTGLGYTF
once	TRBV27	NA	TRBJ1-5	13	TGTGCCAGCAGACTGAATAGCAATCAGCCCCAGCATTTT	CASRLNSNQPQHF
few	TRBV2	NA	TRBJ1-1	14	TGTGCCAGCAGTGAAGTGACCGGGCGCACTGAAGCTTTCTTT	CASSEVTGRTEAFF
NA	TRBV13	NA	TRBJ2-1	17	TGTGCCAGCAGCTTAGGCCTTGGGTCCCGATCCTACAATGAGCAGTTCTTC	CASSLGLGSRSYNEQFF
NA	TRBV7-7	NA	TRBJ1-1	13	TGTGCTAGCAGTCGGGACACGAACACTGAAGCTTTCTTT	CASSRDTNTEAFF
NA	TRBV5-1	NA	TRBJ1-2	18	TGCGCCAGCAGCTTGGGCTGGACAGCCCCTCACACTCCCTATGGCTACACCTTC	CASSLGWTAPHTPYGYTF
NA	TRBV6-5	NA	TRBJ2-3	11	TGTGCCAGCAGTGGGGAGGCGCCGCAGTATTTT	CASSGEAPQYF